This passage covers 24 T cell receptor beta chains from one sample sequenced in a study of cytomegalovirus exposure and HLA in healthy donors. Sequenced by immunoSEQ multiplex PCR; TCRdb stores in-frame clones only, minus some. Counted here are some 86,000 clones, 80% to 95% occurring once; the ten biggest clones make up 3% to 4.5%. The sequenced sample consisted of PBMCs. These receptors were taken from a woman in her thirties in good health and CMV-seronegative.

The CDR3 DNA is TGTGCCAGCAGCGCTAACCGGGGGGATACGCAGTATTTT. Translating it yields CASSANRGDTQYF. The chain recombines TRBV11-1 with TRBJ2-3, with a tentative D call TRBD2 (6 bases). Germline V lookup: CDR1 SGHAT, CDR2 FQDESV (reference sequence). V lost 5 bases to trimming and J lost 6 bases, with 12 bases between them. CDR3 size: 13 residues.

The chain is built from TRBV5-1 and TRBJ1-2; TRBD1 agrees at 9 bases. V trimming: 5 bases; J trimming: 5 bases; junction bases outside the gene matches: 7. This CDR3 is built from 14 residues. Germline CDR1 reads SGHRS; CDR2 reads YFSETQ. DNA for the CDR3: TGCGCCAGCAGGACTCCGGGACAGGGTTATGGCTACACCTTC. This translates into CASRTPGQGYGYTF.

V and J are TRBV29-1 and TRBJ2-5, with a weak D call TRBD2 (6 bases). The CDR3 loop spans 12 amino acids. V was cut by 3 bases and J by 4 bases, with 9 bases left in between. Germline values: CDR1 SQVTM, CDR2 ANQGSEA. The CDR3 DNA reads as TGCAGCGTTGAGGGACTCACAGAGACCCAGTACTTC. This codes for CSVEGLTETQYF.

The chain joins TRBV5-6 to TRBJ2-7; D call uncertain. Between the trimmed V and J ends, which lost 3 bases and 3 bases, there was a span of 13 bases. The CDR3 spans 14 residues. Germline CDR1 is SGHDT and CDR2 is YYEEEE. The CDR3 DNA is TGTGCCAGCAGCTCACCCTACTTTTTCTACGAGCAGTACTTC. Its translation is CASSSPYFFYEQYF.

The chain has TRBV5-1 and TRBJ2-1; 15 bases are shared with TRBD2. The J segment lost 7 bases and the V segment lost 4 bases, leaving 3 bases of the junction unmatched. This CDR3 has 15 residues. CDR1 is SGHRS and CDR2 is YFSETQ in the germline V gene. The CDR3 coding sequence is TGCGCCAGCAGCCCAGGACTAGCGGGAGGGAATGAGCAGTTCTTC. This sequence encodes CASSPGLAGGNEQFF.

The gene calls are TRBV5-1 and TRBJ1-2; D is ambiguous. The germline V gene encodes CDR1 SGHRS and CDR2 YFSETQ. V was shortened by 4 bases and J by 7 bases, with 14 bases between the two germline ends. The CDR3 extends over 13 amino acids. The CDR3 loop is CASSQSGALGYTF. In DNA, the CDR3 is TGCGCCAGCAGCCAAAGCGGCGCCCTTGGCTACACCTTC. Based on the CDR3 plus reference TRBV5-1 and TRBJ1-2, the full variable domain is KAGVTQTPRYLIKTRGQQVTLSCSPISGHRSVSWYQQTPGQGLQFLFEYFSETQRNKGNFPGRFSGRQFSNSRSEMNVSTLELGDSALYLCASSQSGALGYTFGSGTRLTVV.

The chain links TRBV18 to TRBJ2-7; 8 bases match TRBD2. The V and J ends lost 5 bases and 3 bases, in that order; junction bases with no gene match: 3. This CDR3 spans 13 amino acids. CDR1 KGHSH and CDR2 LQKENI come from the germline V gene. The CDR3 spells CASSTTSGYEQYF. The DNA for the CDR3 is TGTGCCAGCTCAACCACTAGCGGCTACGAGCAGTACTTC.

The chain employs TRBV7-2 and TRBJ1-1, with D uncertain. Germline V gene lookup returns CDR1 SGHTA and CDR2 FQGNSA. There are 14 residues in the CDR3. V lost 4 bases and J lost 0, with 9 bases in between. This CDR3 reads CASSSRVMNTEAFF. For the CDR3, the DNA is TGTGCCAGCAGCTCTAGAGTCATGAACACTGAAGCTTTCTTT.

The gene calls are TRBV4-1 and TRBJ2-7; 10 nucleotides agree with TRBD1. Germline CDR1 is MGHRA and CDR2 is YSYEKL. This CDR3 is 15 amino acids long. Trimming cost V 4 bases and J 3 bases; bases outside gene matches: 6. The CDR3: CASSRSGQGDYEQYF. The CDR3 DNA reads TGCGCCAGCAGCCGTTCCGGACAGGGGGACTACGAGCAGTACTTC.

The V gene is TRBV11-2, the J gene TRBJ1-5; D ambiguous. Germline V gives CDR1 SGHAT, CDR2 FQNNGV. The CDR3 is 16 residues long. The V end was cut by 4 bases, the J end by 0 bases, with 13 bases between. The CDR3 DNA is TGTGCCAGCAGCTGGGGAGGGAAGAATAGCAATCAGCCCCAGCATTTT. Its protein product is CASSWGGKNSNQPQHF.

This chain uses TRBV7-3 with TRBJ1-1; 8 nucleotides align to TRBD1. The CDR3 covers 14 residues. Germline-derived CDR1 and CDR2 are SGHTA and FQGTGA. With 5 bases clipped from V and 0 bases from J, the junction kept 2 bases outside the gene matches. The CDR3 loop reads CASSLQGVNTEAFF. The CDR3 DNA is TGTGCCAGCAGCCTACAGGGGGTGAACACTGAAGCTTTCTTT.

The V gene is TRBV11-2, the J gene TRBJ2-5; D perhaps matches TRBD2 (6 bases). The germline CDR1 and CDR2 sequences are SGHAT and FQNNGV. V dropped 5 bases and J dropped 5 bases, with 12 bases sitting between them. This CDR3 is 13 amino acids long. CDR3 coding DNA: TGTGCCAGCAGCCAAACTAGCCGGGAGACCCAGTACTTC. Translated: CASSQTSRETQYF.

The V call is TRBV4-2, the J call TRBJ1-2; D may be TRBD1 (5 bases). Trimming removed 4 bases from V and 5 bases from J, with 14 bases in between. The CDR3 has 14 residues. Per the germline V gene, CDR1 is LGHNA and CDR2 is YNFKEQ. The DNA of the CDR3 is TGTGCCAGCAGCCTGGGGGAGGTTAGGTATGGCTACACCTTC. This gives the protein CASSLGEVRYGYTF.

The chain recombines TRBV5-1 with TRBJ2-7, with TRBD2 identical over 10 bases. Germline trimming cut 3 bases from V and 1 base from J; bases unmatched to any gene: 7. Germline assignment: CDR1 SGHRS and CDR2 YFSETQ. The CDR3 extends over 16 amino acids. Written as DNA, the CDR3 is TGCGCCAGCAGCTGGGCTAGCGGGGGACAGTCCTACGAGCAGTACTTC. This gives the protein CASSWASGGQSYEQYF.

A word on this clone: Other DNA sequences in the same sample also yield this CDR3. The V and J genes are TRBV19 and TRBJ1-1; 11 bases agree with TRBD1. The germline CDR1 and CDR2 sequences are LNHDA and SQIVND (reference sequence). The CDR3 extends over 15 amino acids. The V gene end was trimmed by 1 base and the J gene end by 4 bases; junction bases not matched to a gene: 2. DNA of the CDR3: TGTGCCAGTAGTATAGGGGGGACAGGGGGCACTGAAGCTTTCTTT. It codes for CASSIGGTGGTEAFF. The variable domain in full, with the rest retrieved from reference TRBV19 and TRBJ1-1, is DGGITQSPKYLFRKEGQNVTLSCEQNLNHDAMYWYRQDPGQGLRLIYYSQIVNDFQKGDIAEGYSVSREKKESFPLTVTSAQKNPTAFYLCASSIGGTGGTEAFFGQGTRLTVV.

The chain is built from TRBV7-2 and TRBJ2-3; unclear D gene. Trimming stripped 1 base from V and 0 bases from J, with 11 bases between. CDR3 length equals 16 residues. Germline-derived CDR1 and CDR2 are SGHTA and FQGNSA. This CDR3 reads CASSLGLRHSTDTQYF. The CDR3 DNA follows: TGTGCCAGCAGCTTAGGGTTGCGCCATAGCACAGATACGCAGTATTTT.

The rearrangement joins TRBV6-6 to TRBJ2-3; D is possibly TRBD2 (5 bases). This CDR3 comprises 13 residues. Trimming removed 6 bases at V and 4 bases at J, with 11 bases between. The V gene's germline CDR1 is MNHNY and CDR2 SVGAGI (reference sequence). The CDR3 region is CASRRGSSDTQYF. Written as DNA, the CDR3 is TGTGCCAGCAGACGGGGTAGTTCAGATACGCAGTATTTT.

The chain links TRBV9 to TRBJ2-2; D is possibly TRBD1 (5 bases). The germline V gene encodes CDR1 SGDLS and CDR2 YYNGEE. The CDR3 extends over 15 amino acids. Deletions cut 0 bases from V and 6 bases from J, with 12 bases between. Here the CDR3 reads CASSVAGQGAGELFF. The CDR3 nucleotides are TGTGCCAGCAGCGTAGCAGGGCAGGGCGCCGGGGAGCTGTTTTTT.

V and J are TRBV7-6 and TRBJ2-3; 9 positions agree with TRBD2. V lost 5 bases, J lost 2 bases, and 8 bases stayed unmatched. Germline CDR1 reads SGHVS; CDR2 reads FNYEAQ. The length of the CDR3 is 16 residues. This CDR3 reads CASSPRLAGNTDTQYF. The CDR3, as DNA: TGTGCCAGCAGCCCCCGGCTAGCGGGAAACACAGATACGCAGTATTTT.

V is TRBV4-1 and J is TRBJ2-3, with 11 bases aligning to TRBD2. Germline values: CDR1 MGHRA, CDR2 YSYEKL. J lost 4 bases, V lost 4 bases, and 10 bases had no gene match. The CDR3 spans 17 residues. The CDR3 DNA reads TGCGCCAGCAGCCGCCCCTCTCTAGCGGGGGGCGCAGATACGCAGTATTTT. Translated, it gives CASSRPSLAGGADTQYF.

The V gene is TRBV27, the J gene TRBJ2-3; no definite D call. This CDR3 is built from 12 residues. Germline V gene sequence: CDR1 MNHEY, CDR2 SMNVEV (reference sequence). Trimming pared 5 bases from V and 7 bases from J, leaving 10 bases between. CDR3 loop: CASSPNEHTQYF. The CDR3 bases are TGTGCCAGCAGTCCCAACGAGCATACGCAGTATTTT.

The rearrangement joins TRBV6-5 to TRBJ2-2; TRBD1 aligns across 8 bases. Germline V gene lookup returns CDR1 MNHEY and CDR2 SVGAGI. The CDR3 runs 15 residues. The CDR3 coding sequence is TGTGCAAGTTTCCCCGGGACAGGGAACACCGGGGAGCTGTTTTTT. Amino acids: CASFPGTGNTGELFF.

This clone appeared a single time. The J gene is TRBJ1-1, the V gene TRBV2; maybe TRBD1 (6 bases). CDR3 length: 13 amino acids. Trimming cost V 1 base and J 11 bases, with 14 bases left between them. Germline CDR1 and CDR2: SNHLY and FYNNEI. DNA for the CDR3: TGTGCCAGCAGTGAAGTCAGGGGTTTGGTGGCTTTCTTT. Protein product: CASSEVRGLVAFF.

This chain joins TRBV6-5 and TRBJ2-3; 11 nucleotides agree with TRBD2. The germline CDR1 and CDR2 sequences are MNHEY and SVGAGI. The CDR3 is 15 amino acids. The V and J ends lost 6 bases and 5 bases, in that order; junction bases with no gene match: 7. CDR3 residues: CASRLAGGPGDTQYF. CDR3 DNA: TGTGCCAGCAGATTAGCGGGGGGGCCAGGAGATACGCAGTATTTT.